This T cell receptor beta chain was documented in a study of T-cell reconstitution after alpha-beta-depleted transplantation in children. This clonotype was found a few times. Using unique molecular identifiers, the investigators prepared the TCRbeta library. TCRdb recomputed calls from the PCR reads with MiXCR, one row per CDR3 protein. The sample records around 400,000 distinct CDR3 sequences, roughly 20% being singletons. The CDR3 is 17 residues long. V was clipped by 0 bases and J by 7 bases; unmatched bases: 12. Germline V lookup: CDR1 SGHRS, CDR2 YFSETQ. This specimen consisted of PBMCs from the stem cell graft donor, obtained from the stem cell graft. The J gene is TRBJ2-1, the V gene TRBV5-1, with 8 positions matching TRBD1. This receptor was obtained from a human donor who donated a stem cell graft to a child with acute myeloid leukemia. CDR3 DNA sequence: TGCGCCAGCAGCTTGGGGACAGGGACCCCGAGGGGGAATGAGCAGTTCTTC. This codes for CASSLGTGTPRGNEQFF.